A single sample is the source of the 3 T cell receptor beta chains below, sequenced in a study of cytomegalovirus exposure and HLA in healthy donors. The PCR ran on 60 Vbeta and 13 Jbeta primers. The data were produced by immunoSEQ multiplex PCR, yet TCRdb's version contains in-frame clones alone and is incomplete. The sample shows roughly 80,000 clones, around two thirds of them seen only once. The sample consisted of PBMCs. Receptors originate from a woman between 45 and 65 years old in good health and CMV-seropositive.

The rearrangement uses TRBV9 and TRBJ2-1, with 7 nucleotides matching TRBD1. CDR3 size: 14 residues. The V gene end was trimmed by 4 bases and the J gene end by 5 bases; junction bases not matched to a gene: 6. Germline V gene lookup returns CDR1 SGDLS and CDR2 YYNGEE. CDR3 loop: CASSPPGGHNEQFF. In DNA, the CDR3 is TGTGCCAGCAGCCCCCCAGGGGGTCACAATGAGCAGTTCTTC.

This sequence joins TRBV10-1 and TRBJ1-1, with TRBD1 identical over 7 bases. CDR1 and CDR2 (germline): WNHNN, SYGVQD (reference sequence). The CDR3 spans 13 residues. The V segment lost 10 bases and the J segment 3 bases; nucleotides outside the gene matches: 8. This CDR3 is CATQEGQYTEAFF. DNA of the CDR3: TGCGCCACTCAGGAGGGACAGTACACTGAAGCTTTCTTT.

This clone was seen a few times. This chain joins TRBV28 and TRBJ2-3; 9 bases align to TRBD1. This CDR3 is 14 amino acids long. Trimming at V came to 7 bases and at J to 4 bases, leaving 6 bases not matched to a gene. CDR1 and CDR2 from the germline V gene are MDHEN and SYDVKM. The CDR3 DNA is TGTGCCAGCAAGGGACAGGGAAAGGCAGATACGCAGTATTTT. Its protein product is CASKGQGKADTQYF.